The clone carrying this T cell receptor (beta chain) was counted between two and nine times. Together with a sample-barcoded 5' primer, a J-beta primer mix was included in a second PCR lasting roughly 6 to 12 cycles. MiXCR was run by TCRdb on the 5' RACE reads, yielding one entry per CDR3 protein. The table has roughly 570,000 distinct CDR3 sequences, 25% to 30% seen once. This record belongs to a study of blood T cells in healthy people across ages. Total RNA, at least 5.5 micrograms per sample, came from PBMCs. The junction had 9 bases not matched to a gene; V was cut back by 6 bases and J by 4 bases. The CDR3 has 15 amino acids. Per the germline V gene, CDR1 is MNHEY and CDR2 is SVGAGI.

Sequencing was done on a sample of blood. The source of this sequence is a woman between 65 and 79 years old in good health. V and J are TRBV6-5 and TRBJ1-5, with 7 bases fitting TRBD1. The CDR3 loop is CASSRQGTSNQPQHF. The CDR3 nucleotides read TGTGCCAGCAGCCGACAGGGAACGAGTAATCAGCCCCAGCATTTT.